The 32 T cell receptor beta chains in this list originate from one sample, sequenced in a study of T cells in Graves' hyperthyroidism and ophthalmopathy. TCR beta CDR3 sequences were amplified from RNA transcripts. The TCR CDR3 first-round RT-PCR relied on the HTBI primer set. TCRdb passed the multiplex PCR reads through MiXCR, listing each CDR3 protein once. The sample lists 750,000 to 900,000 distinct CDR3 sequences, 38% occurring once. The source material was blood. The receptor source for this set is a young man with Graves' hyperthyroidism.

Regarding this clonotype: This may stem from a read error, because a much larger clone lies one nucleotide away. The CDR3 reads CATSVGTEETQYF. The CDR3 nucleotides read TGTGCCACCAGTGTAGGGACAGAAGAGACCCAGTACTTC. The chain carries TRBV10-3 and TRBJ2-5; 7 positions match TRBD1. The length of the CDR3 is 13 residues. Germline V gene sequence: CDR1 ENHRY, CDR2 SYGVKD.

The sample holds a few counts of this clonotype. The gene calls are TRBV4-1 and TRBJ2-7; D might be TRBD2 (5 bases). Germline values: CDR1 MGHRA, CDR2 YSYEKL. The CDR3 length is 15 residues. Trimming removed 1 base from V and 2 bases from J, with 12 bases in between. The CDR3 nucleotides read TGCGCCAGCAGCCAAGTGTATGGGGAGCCCTACGAGCAGTACTTC. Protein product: CASSQVYGEPYEQYF.

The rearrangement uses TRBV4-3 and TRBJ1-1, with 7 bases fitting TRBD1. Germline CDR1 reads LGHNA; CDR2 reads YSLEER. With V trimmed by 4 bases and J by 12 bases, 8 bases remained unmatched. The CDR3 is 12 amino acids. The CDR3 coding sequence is TGCGCCAGCAGCCTCGACAGGGCGAAAACTTTCTTT. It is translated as CASSLDRAKTFF.

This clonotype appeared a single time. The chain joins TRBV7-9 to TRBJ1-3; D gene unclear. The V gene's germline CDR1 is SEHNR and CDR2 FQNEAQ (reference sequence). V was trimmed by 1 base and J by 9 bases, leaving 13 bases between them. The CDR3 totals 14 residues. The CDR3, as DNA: TGTGCCAGCAGCTTAGGGGCCCGCATAGCCACCATATATTTT. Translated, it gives CASSLGARIATIYF.

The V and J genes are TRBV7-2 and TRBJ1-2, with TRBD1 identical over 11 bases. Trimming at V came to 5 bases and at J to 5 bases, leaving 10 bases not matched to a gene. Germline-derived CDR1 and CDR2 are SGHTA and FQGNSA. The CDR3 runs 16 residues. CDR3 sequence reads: CASSPDRTGGGYGYTF. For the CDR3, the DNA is TGTGCCAGCAGCCCCGACCGGACAGGGGGCGGTTATGGCTACACCTTC. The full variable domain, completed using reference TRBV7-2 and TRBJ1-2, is GAGVSQSPSNKVTEKGKDVELRCDPISGHTALYWYRQSLGQGLEFLIYFQGNSAPDKSGLPSDRFSAERTGGSVSTLTIQRTQQEDSAVYLCASSPDRTGGGYGYTFGSGTRLTVV.

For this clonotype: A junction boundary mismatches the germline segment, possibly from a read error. CDR3 protein: CASSQVGQNTGELFF. The CDR3 nucleotides are TGCGCCAGCAGCCAAGTAGGCCAGAACACCGGGGAGCTGTTTTTT. The chain recombines TRBV7-8 with TRBJ2-2; no definite D call. The CDR3 length is 15 residues. From germline, CDR1 is SGHVS and CDR2 FQNEAQ.

CDR3 residues: CASSPTENNSPLHF. The CDR3 DNA follows: TGTGCCAGCAGCCCGACGGAAAATAATTCACCCCTCCACTTT. This chain connects TRBV12-3 or TRBV12-4 to TRBJ1-6; D is ambiguous. Deletions cut 6 bases from V and 5 bases from J, with 11 bases between. CDR3 length: 14 residues.

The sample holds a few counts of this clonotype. CDR3 sequence (DNA): TGCGCCAGCAGGTCTCCTTTGAACACTGAAGCTTTCTTT. Translation gives CASRSPLNTEAFF. The genes are TRBV5-1 and TRBJ1-1; no reliable D call. Trimming cost V 5 bases and J 0 bases, with 8 bases left between them. Per germline, CDR1 SGHRS and CDR2 YFSETQ. This CDR3 is built from 13 residues.

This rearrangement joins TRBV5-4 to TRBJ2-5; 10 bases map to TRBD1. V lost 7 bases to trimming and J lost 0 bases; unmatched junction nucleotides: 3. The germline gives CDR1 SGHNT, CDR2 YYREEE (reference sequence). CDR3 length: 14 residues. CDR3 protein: CASRDRGNQETQYF. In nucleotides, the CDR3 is TGTGCCAGCCGGGACAGGGGAAACCAAGAGACCCAGTACTTC.

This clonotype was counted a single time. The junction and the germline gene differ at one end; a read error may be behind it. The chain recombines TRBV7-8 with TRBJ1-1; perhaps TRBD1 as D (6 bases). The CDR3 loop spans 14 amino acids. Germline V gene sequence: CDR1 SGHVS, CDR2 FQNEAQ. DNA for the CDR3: TGCGCCAGCAGCATCGGGACACTGAGCACTGAGGCTTTCTTT. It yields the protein CASSIGTLSTEAFF.

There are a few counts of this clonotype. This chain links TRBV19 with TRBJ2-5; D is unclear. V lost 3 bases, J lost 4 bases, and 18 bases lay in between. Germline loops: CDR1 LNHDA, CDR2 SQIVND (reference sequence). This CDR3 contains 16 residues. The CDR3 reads CASSISYYRTGETQYF. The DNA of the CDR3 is TGTGCCAGTAGTATCTCGTACTACCGGACGGGAGAGACCCAGTACTTC.

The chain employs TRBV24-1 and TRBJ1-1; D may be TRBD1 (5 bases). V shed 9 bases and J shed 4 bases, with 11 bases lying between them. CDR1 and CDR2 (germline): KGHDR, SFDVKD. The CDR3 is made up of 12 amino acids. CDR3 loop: CATAGGTTEAFF. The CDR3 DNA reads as TGTGCCACCGCGGGGGGGACCACTGAAGCTTTCTTT.

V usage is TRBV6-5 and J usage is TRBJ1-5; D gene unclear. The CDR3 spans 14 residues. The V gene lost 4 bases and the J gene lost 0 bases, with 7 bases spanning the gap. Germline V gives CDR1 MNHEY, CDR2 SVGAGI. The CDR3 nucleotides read TGTGCCAGCAGTTCTAGCCGTAGCAATCAGCCCCAGCATTTT. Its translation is CASSSSRSNQPQHF.

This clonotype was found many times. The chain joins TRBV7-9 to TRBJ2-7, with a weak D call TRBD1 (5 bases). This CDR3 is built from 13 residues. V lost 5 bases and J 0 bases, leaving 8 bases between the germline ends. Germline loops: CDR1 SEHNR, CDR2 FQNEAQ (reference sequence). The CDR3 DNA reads TGTGCCAGCAGCCAGGACAACTCCTACGAGCAGTACTTC. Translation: CASSQDNSYEQYF.

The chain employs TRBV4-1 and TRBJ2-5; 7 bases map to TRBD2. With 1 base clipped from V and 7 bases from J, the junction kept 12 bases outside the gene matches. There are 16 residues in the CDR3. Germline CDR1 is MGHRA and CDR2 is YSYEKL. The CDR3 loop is CASSQGFGGNGGTQYF. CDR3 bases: TGCGCCAGCAGCCAAGGGTTCGGGGGGAATGGGGGGACCCAGTACTTC.

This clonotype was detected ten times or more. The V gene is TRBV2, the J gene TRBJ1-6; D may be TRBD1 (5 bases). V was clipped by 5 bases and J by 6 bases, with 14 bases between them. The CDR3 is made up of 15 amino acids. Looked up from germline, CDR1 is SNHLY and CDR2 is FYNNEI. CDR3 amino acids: CASSIVTVPNSPLHF. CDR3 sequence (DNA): TGTGCCAGCAGTATAGTGACAGTTCCTAATTCACCCCTCCACTTT.

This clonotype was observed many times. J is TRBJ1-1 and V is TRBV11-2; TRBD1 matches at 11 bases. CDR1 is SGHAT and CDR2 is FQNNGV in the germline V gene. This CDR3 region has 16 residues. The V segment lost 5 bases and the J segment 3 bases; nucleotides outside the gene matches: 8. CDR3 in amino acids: CASSRRTGGADTEAFF. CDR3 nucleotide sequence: TGTGCCAGCAGCCGTAGGACAGGGGGCGCAGACACTGAAGCTTTCTTT. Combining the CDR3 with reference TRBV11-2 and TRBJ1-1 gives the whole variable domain EAGVAQSPRYKIIEKRQSVAFWCNPISGHATLYWYQQILGQGPKLLIQFQNNGVVDDSQLPKDRFSAERLKGVDSTLKIQPAKLEDSAVYLCASSRRTGGADTEAFFGQGTRLTVV.

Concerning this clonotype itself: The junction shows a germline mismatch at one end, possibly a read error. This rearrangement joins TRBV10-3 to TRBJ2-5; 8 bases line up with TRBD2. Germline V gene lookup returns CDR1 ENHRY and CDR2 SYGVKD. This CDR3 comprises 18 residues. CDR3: CASSDSIDFSGVQETQYF. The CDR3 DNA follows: TGTGCCAGCAGTGACTCGATCGATTTTAGCGGGGTCCAAGAGACCCAGTACTTC.

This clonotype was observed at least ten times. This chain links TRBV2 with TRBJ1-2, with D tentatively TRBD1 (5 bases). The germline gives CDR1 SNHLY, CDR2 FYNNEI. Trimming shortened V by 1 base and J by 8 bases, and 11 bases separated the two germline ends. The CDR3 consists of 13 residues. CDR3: CASSEEQGWGYTF. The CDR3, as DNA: TGTGCCAGCAGTGAAGAGCAGGGTTGGGGCTACACCTTC.

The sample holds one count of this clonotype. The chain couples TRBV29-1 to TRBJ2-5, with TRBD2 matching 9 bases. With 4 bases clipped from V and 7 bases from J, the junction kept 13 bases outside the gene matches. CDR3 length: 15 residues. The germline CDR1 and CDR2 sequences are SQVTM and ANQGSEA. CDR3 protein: CSVGPSGTSLGTQYF. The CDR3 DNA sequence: TGCAGCGTTGGACCTTCAGGGACTAGCCTCGGGACCCAGTACTTC.

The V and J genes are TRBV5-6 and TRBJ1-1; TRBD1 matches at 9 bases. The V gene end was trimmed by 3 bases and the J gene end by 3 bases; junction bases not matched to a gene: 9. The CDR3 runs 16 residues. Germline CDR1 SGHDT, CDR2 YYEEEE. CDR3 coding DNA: TGTGCCAGCAGCTCCCCGGACAGGGGCCTCGACACTGAAGCTTTCTTT. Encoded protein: CASSSPDRGLDTEAFF.

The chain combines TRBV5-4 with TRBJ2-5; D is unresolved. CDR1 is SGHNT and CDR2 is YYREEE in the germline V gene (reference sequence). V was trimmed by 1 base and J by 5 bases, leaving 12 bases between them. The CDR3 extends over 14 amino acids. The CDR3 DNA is TGTGCCAGCAGCTTGACGGAAGAAGGGGAGACCCAGTACTTC. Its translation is CASSLTEEGETQYF. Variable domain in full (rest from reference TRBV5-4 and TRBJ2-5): ETGVTQSPTHLIKTRGQQVTLRCSSQSGHNTVSWYQQALGQGPQFIFQYYREEENGRGNFPPRFSGLQFPNYSSELNVNALELDDSALYLCASSLTEEGETQYFGPGTRLLVL.

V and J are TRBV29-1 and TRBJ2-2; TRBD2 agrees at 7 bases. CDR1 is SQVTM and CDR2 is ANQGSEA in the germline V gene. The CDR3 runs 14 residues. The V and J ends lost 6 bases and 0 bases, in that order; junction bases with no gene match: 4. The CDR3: CSVERGANTGELFF. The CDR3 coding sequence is TGCAGCGTCGAGCGGGGCGCGAACACCGGGGAGCTGTTTTTT.

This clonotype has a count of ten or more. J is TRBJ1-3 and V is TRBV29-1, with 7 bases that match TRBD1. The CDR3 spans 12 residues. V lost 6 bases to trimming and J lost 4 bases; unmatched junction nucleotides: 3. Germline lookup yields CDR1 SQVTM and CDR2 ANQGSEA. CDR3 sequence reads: CSVWTGGNTIYF. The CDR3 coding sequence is TGCAGCGTGTGGACAGGCGGAAACACCATATATTTT.

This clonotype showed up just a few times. The CDR3 coding sequence is TGCAGCGTTGTCGGGGGCACCGGGGCCAACGTCCTGACTTTC. Amino acids: CSVVGGTGANVLTF. The genes are TRBV29-1 and TRBJ2-6; either TRBD1 or TRBD2 may fit D (6 bases each). Germline V gives CDR1 SQVTM, CDR2 ANQGSEA. The CDR3 runs to 14 residues. V dropped 4 bases and J dropped 4 bases, with 11 bases sitting between them.

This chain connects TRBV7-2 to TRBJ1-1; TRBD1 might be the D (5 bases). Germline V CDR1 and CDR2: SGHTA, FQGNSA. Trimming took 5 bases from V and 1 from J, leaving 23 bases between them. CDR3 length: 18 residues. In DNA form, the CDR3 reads TGTGCCAGCAGCCCAACCAGCTTAGCGTGGGGGAGGAACACTGAAGCTTTCTTT. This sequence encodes CASSPTSLAWGRNTEAFF.

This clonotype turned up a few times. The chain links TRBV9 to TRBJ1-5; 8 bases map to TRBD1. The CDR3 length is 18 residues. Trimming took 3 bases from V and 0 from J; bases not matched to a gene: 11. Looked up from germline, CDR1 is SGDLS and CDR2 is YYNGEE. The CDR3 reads CASSESAGGPYSNQPQHF. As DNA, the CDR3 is TGTGCCAGCAGCGAGAGCGCAGGGGGCCCATATAGCAATCAGCCCCAGCATTTT.

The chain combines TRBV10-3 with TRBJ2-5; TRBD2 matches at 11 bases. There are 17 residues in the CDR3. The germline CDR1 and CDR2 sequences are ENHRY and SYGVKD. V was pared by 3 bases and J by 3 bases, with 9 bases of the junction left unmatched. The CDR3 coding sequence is TGTGCCATCAGTGAAACACTACTAGCGGGAGTTGAAGAGACCCAGTACTTC. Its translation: CAISETLLAGVEETQYF.

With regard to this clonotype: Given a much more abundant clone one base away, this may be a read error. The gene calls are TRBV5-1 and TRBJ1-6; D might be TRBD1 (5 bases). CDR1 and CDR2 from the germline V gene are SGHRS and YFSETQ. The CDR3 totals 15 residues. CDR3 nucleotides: TGCGCCAGCAGCTTGCAGGGCCTGGATAATTCACGCCTCCACTTT. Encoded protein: CASSLQGLDNSRLHF.

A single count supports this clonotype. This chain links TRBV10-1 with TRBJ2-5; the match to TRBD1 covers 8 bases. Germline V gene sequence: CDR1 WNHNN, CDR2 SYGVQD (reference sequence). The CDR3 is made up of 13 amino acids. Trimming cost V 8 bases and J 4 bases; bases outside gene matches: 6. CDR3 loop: CASPGTGLETQYF. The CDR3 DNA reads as TGCGCCAGCCCCGGGACAGGCCTAGAGACCCAGTACTTC.

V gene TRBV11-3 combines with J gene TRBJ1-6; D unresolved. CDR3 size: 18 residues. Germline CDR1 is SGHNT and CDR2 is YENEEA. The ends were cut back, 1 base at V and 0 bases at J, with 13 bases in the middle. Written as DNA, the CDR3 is TGTGCCAGCAGCTTAGTGGTAGCGCGGAGCTCCTATAATTCACCCCTCCACTTT. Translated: CASSLVVARSSYNSPLHF.

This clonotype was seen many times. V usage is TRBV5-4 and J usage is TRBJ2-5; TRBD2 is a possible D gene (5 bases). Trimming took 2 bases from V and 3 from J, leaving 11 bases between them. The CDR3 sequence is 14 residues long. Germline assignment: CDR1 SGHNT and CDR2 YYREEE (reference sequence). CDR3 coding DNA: TGTGCCAGCAGCTTAGCGGCCGGGGAAGAGACCCAGTACTTC. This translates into CASSLAAGEETQYF.